Following are 20 T cell receptor beta chains from one sample sequenced in a study of shared clonotypes between healthy human individuals. Assay used: immunoSEQ multiplex PCR; TCRdb lists only in-frame clones, some missing. The sample has some 1.5 million clones; roughly 96% are singletons. Sequencing input: naive CD4+ T cells sorted from blood. Subset noted: CD45RA+ positively selected. These receptors all come from a man aged 25 to 40 in good health.

This clone was recorded a few times. In DNA form, the CDR3 reads TGTGCCAGTAGTAAGCACCAGGGGGCGAACGAGCAGTACTTC. Residues: CASSKHQGANEQYF. V usage is TRBV19 and J usage is TRBJ2-7, with 8 nucleotides matching TRBD1. The CDR3 has 14 residues. The J segment lost 5 bases and the V segment lost 4 bases, leaving 7 bases of the junction unmatched. The germline V gene has CDR1 LNHDA and CDR2 SQIVND (reference sequence).

This clone was picked up a small number of times. V and J are TRBV5-1 and TRBJ2-3; 8 bases line up with TRBD2. The CDR3 contains 13 residues. The germline V gene has CDR1 SGHRS and CDR2 YFSETQ. The V gene end was trimmed by 7 bases and the J gene end by 4 bases; junction bases not matched to a gene: 5. Here the CDR3 reads CASHREGPDTQYF. CDR3 coding DNA: TGCGCCAGCCACCGGGAGGGTCCAGATACGCAGTATTTT.

The chain uses TRBV5-4 and TRBJ2-7; TRBD1 agrees at 11 bases. The length of the CDR3 is 15 residues. The J segment lost 6 bases and the V segment lost 5 bases, leaving 10 bases of the junction unmatched. Germline lookup yields CDR1 SGHNT and CDR2 YYREEE (reference sequence). The CDR3 DNA is TGTGCCAGCAGTCGACCGGGACAGGGGGTTGGCGAGCAGTACTTC. Its translation is CASSRPGQGVGEQYF.

This rearrangement joins TRBV5-5 to TRBJ1-3, with unresolved D. V lost 2 bases to trimming and J lost 7 bases, with 16 bases between them. Germline V gives CDR1 SGHKS, CDR2 YYEKEE (reference sequence). This CDR3 spans 15 amino acids. The CDR3 coding sequence is TGTGCCAGCAGCTTAATAGGGCACCTTGGGAACACCATATATTTT. Encoded protein: CASSLIGHLGNTIYF.

The chain employs TRBV5-5 and TRBJ2-5; D possibly corresponds to TRBD1 (6 bases). V dropped 2 bases and J dropped 3 bases, with 8 bases sitting between them. CDR3 length: 13 amino acids. Germline CDR1 is SGHKS and CDR2 is YYEKEE (reference sequence). CDR3 sequence (DNA): TGTGCCAGCAGCTTCCGGACAGAAGAGACCCAGTACTTC. Encoded protein: CASSFRTEETQYF.

As to this clone: The junction departs from germline at one end; a sequencing error may be responsible. CDR3: CASSLGAGVISNEQYF. Written as DNA, the CDR3 is TGTGCCAGCAGCCTTGGGGCAGGGGTGATCTCCAACGAGCAGTACTTC. The chain carries TRBV11-2 and TRBJ2-7, with D possibly matching TRBD1 (6 bases). Germline V gene sequence: CDR1 SGHAT, CDR2 FQNNGV. This CDR3 comprises 16 residues.

The rearrangement joins TRBV9 to TRBJ2-1; D is unresolved. V dropped 3 bases and J dropped 15 bases, with 16 bases sitting between them. CDR1 and CDR2 (germline): SGDLS, YYNGEE. This CDR3 has 12 amino acids. Here the CDR3 reads CASSAYATSLFF. The CDR3 DNA reads TGTGCCAGCAGCGCGTACGCGACGAGCCTGTTCTTC.

The CDR3 DNA sequence: TGCGCCAGCAGCCCAAGACAGCCCTATGGCTACACCTTC. Amino acids: CASSPRQPYGYTF. This rearrangement joins TRBV5-1 to TRBJ1-2, with D perhaps matching TRBD1 (5 bases). The CDR3 extends over 13 amino acids. Trimming cost V 4 bases and J 4 bases, with 11 bases left between them. CDR1 is SGHRS, CDR2 YFSETQ, per germline. Full variable domain (outside the CDR3, taken from reference TRBV5-1 and TRBJ1-2): KAGVTQTPRYLIKTRGQQVTLSCSPISGHRSVSWYQQTPGQGLQFLFEYFSETQRNKGNFPGRFSGRQFSNSRSEMNVSTLELGDSALYLCASSPRQPYGYTFGSGTRLTVV.

V is TRBV5-4 and J is TRBJ2-7; TRBD1 agrees at 7 bases. Germline V gene data show CDR1 as SGHNT and CDR2 as YYREEE (reference sequence). This CDR3 comprises 15 residues. The V gene end was trimmed by 2 bases and the J gene end by 6 bases; junction bases not matched to a gene: 11. For the CDR3, the DNA is TGTGCCAGCAGCTTAACAGGGGCAGTCCGTGGCGAGCAGTACTTC. The encoded protein is CASSLTGAVRGEQYF.

The chain uses TRBV28 and TRBJ1-2; no reliable D call. The germline gives CDR1 MDHEN, CDR2 SYDVKM. V was trimmed by 5 bases and J by 8 bases, leaving 9 bases between them. The CDR3 runs to 11 residues. The CDR3 coding sequence is TGTGCCAGCAGTCCTCGACTAGGCTACACCTTC. Its translation is CASSPRLGYTF.

This clone has a handful of counts. The gene calls are TRBV9 and TRBJ2-3, with 11 nucleotides matching TRBD2. Unmatched junction bases numbered 2, after V lost 0 bases and J lost 2 bases. Germline CDR1 and CDR2: SGDLS and YYNGEE. The CDR3 length is 16 residues. CDR3 sequence: CASSVGTSGLTDTQYF. In DNA, the CDR3 is TGTGCCAGCAGCGTAGGGACTAGCGGGCTCACAGATACGCAGTATTTT. The full variable domain, its missing parts supplied by reference TRBV9 and TRBJ2-3, is DSGVTQTPKHLITATGQRVTLRCSPRSGDLSVYWYQQSLDQGLQFLIQYYNGEERAKGNILERFSAQQFPDLHSELNLSSLELGDSALYFCASSVGTSGLTDTQYFGPGTRLTVL.

About this clone: Within the sample, other DNA sequences also encode this same CDR3. This sequence joins TRBV5-1 and TRBJ2-5; no clear D. The CDR3 has 12 amino acids. CDR1 is SGHRS, CDR2 YFSETQ, per germline. Trimming cost V 1 base and J 2 bases, with 3 bases left between them. As DNA, the CDR3 is TGCGCCAGCAGCTTGAGGCAAGAGACCCAGTACTTC. Protein: CASSLRQETQYF. The complete variable domain, with remaining parts taken from reference TRBV5-1 and TRBJ2-5, reads KAGVTQTPRYLIKTRGQQVTLSCSPISGHRSVSWYQQTPGQGLQFLFEYFSETQRNKGNFPGRFSGRQFSNSRSEMNVSTLELGDSALYLCASSLRQETQYFGPGTRLLVL.

The DNA for the CDR3 is TGTGCCAGCAGTGAAACCCCCAGCGGCCTGACCCAGCAGTACTTC. As protein: CASSETPSGLTQQYF. The rearrangement joins TRBV6-1 to TRBJ2-7; weak D call: TRBD2 (5 bases). With 2 bases removed from V and 8 bases from J, the gap between germline ends came to 19 bases. Germline assignment: CDR1 MNHNS and CDR2 SASEGT. This CDR3 has 15 amino acids.

With regard to this clone: This same CDR3 is encoded by further DNA sequences in the sample. V is TRBV6-1 and J is TRBJ1-2, with D possibly being TRBD1 (5 bases). The germline V gene has CDR1 MNHNS and CDR2 SASEGT. This CDR3 contains 13 residues. Trimming took off 1 base at V and 8 bases at J, with 11 bases between the two ends. CDR3 amino acids: CASSEGRGYGYTF. The CDR3, as DNA: TGTGCCAGCAGTGAAGGGAGGGGCTACGGCTACACCTTC.

V is TRBV18 and J is TRBJ2-5; no firm D call. The germline CDR1 and CDR2 sequences are KGHSH and LQKENI. The V end was cut by 3 bases, the J end by 1 base, with 6 bases between. This CDR3 has 13 residues. DNA for the CDR3: TGTGCCAGCTCACCCGAGAGCCAAGAGACCCAGTACTTC. It codes for CASSPESQETQYF.

The chain is built from TRBV7-8 and TRBJ2-5; perhaps TRBD1 as D (5 bases). The CDR3 is 14 amino acids. V shed 0 bases and J shed 3 bases, with 8 bases lying between them. Looked up from germline, CDR1 is SGHVS and CDR2 is FQNEAQ. CDR3 in DNA: TGTGCCAGCAGCTTAGCGGAGACAGAAGAGACCCAGTACTTC. It encodes CASSLAETEETQYF.

The gene calls are TRBV23-1 and TRBJ2-1, with 10 bases lining up with TRBD2. TRBV23-1 is classed as an ORF, of uncertain function. The CDR3 is 15 amino acids. The V segment lost 3 bases and the J segment 6 bases; nucleotides outside the gene matches: 5. The DNA for the CDR3 is TGCGCCAGCAGTCATAAAAGCGGGAGGGCCAATGAGCAGTTCTTC. Translation: CASSHKSGRANEQFF.

About this clone: Distinct nucleotide sequences in the sample also encode this CDR3. This sequence joins TRBV19 and TRBJ2-7, with 9 bases identical to TRBD1. Germline V gene sequence: CDR1 LNHDA, CDR2 SQIVND (reference sequence). The J segment lost 2 bases and the V segment lost 1 base, leaving 0 bases of the junction unmatched. The CDR3 contains 14 residues. DNA for the CDR3: TGTGCCAGTAGTATAGGGGACAGGGCCTACGAGCAGTACTTC. It yields the protein CASSIGDRAYEQYF.

CDR3 DNA: TGCAGCGTCGGGCCCCTAGCGGGAGCTAGCGCAGATACGCAGTATTTT. Translation gives CSVGPLAGASADTQYF. The chain employs TRBV29-1 and TRBJ2-3; 10 bases line up with TRBD2. The CDR3 length is 16 residues. Germline V lookup: CDR1 SQVTM, CDR2 ANQGSEA. V lost 6 bases and J lost 4; bases outside the gene matches: 13.

The chain recombines TRBV4-3 with TRBJ2-1, with 7 bases matching TRBD2. The CDR3 spans 20 residues. In germline, CDR1 is LGHNA, CDR2 YSLEER. The ends lost 1 base at V and 5 bases at J; junction bases unmatched: 20. CDR3 coding DNA: TGCGCCAGCAGCCAAGTACCCTTAGGAATCGCGGGAGCTAGGAACAATGAGCAGTTCTTC. Encoded protein: CASSQVPLGIAGARNNEQFF.